This T cell receptor (beta chain) comes out of a study of patients and donors after allogeneic stem cell transplantation. TCRdb independently ran MiXCR on the RT-PCR reads; one entry per CDR3 protein. The sample includes about 400,000 distinct CDR3 sequences, approximately 16% seen only once; the top ten take around 6.8%. The CDR3 runs 15 residues. CDR1 and CDR2 from the germline V gene are LGHNA and YNFKEQ. V lost 4 bases to trimming and J lost 5 bases, with 15 bases between them. The chain couples TRBV4-2 to TRBJ1-3; possibly TRBD1 for D (5 bases). This TCR came from a human donor who was either an allogeneic HSCT recipient or a stem cell or donor lymphocyte infusion donor (not recorded which). It is not recorded whose cells these are; they may come from a transplant donor. Sequenced: blood, either unsorted or a sorted T cell fraction (not recorded which). The CDR3 DNA reads TGTGCCAGCAGCCCCATCGGAAGGGGAAGAAACACCATATATTTT. This codes for CASSPIGRGRNTIYF.